The entry below gives a single T cell receptor (beta chain) sequence along with its context. This entry is derived from a study of blood T cell repertoires in COVID-19. Across the whole study: PBMCs, B-cell-depleted T cells, or T cells were the source of the cDNA or gDNA that made up the material.

In the authors' methods: From reference gene primer amplification, estimates of nucleated cell counts were derived. Sequenced by immunoSEQ multiplex PCR; TCRdb stores in-frame clones only, minus some. V and J calls and clone size are copied from that table; D and trimming were computed from the DNA. The sample carries about 120,000 clones, 86% recorded once. The CDR3 sequence is 14 residues long. J gave up 5 bases and V 6 bases, and 9 bases lay outside the gene matches. The germline CDR1 and CDR2 sequences are MNHEY and SMNVEV (reference sequence). The chain combines TRBV27 with TRBJ1-2; 7 bases line up with TRBD1. What was sequenced was peripheral blood. The sequence derives from a man aged 35 to 55 with acute or convalescent COVID-19. The CDR3 sequence is CASSPGQSSYGYTF. CDR3 coding DNA: TGTGCCAGCAGCCCGGGACAGAGTTCATATGGCTACACCTTC.